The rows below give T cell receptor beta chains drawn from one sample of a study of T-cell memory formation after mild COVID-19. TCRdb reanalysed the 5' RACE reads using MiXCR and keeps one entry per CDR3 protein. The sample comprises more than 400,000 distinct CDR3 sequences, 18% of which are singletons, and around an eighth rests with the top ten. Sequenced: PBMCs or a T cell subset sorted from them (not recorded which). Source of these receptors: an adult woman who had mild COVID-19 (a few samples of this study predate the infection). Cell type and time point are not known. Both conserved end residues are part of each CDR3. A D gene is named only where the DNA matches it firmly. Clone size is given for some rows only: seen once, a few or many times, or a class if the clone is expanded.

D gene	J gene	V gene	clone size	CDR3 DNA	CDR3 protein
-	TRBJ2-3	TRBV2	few	TGTGCCAGCACCTGGGGCGCCCGCGATGTTAGCACAGATACGCAGTATTTT	CASTWGARDVSTDTQYF
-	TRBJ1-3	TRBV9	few	TGTGCCAGCAGCGAGGGGGTCTCTGGAAACACCATATATTTT	CASSEGVSGNTIYF
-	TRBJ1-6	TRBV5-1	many	TGCGCCAGCAGCTTGAGGGGGGACACCTCACCCCTCCACTTT	CASSLRGDTSPLHF
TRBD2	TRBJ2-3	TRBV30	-	TGTGCCTGCACCGGGACTAGCAGGGGCGGGACAGATACGCAGTATTTT	CACTGTSRGGTDTQYF
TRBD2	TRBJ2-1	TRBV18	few	TGTGCCAGCTCAATAGCGGGGGCCACCTACAATGAGCAGTTCTTC	CASSIAGATYNEQFF
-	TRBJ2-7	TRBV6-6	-	TGTGCCAGCAGTTACCCGTTACTAGCACCTACCTACGAGCAGTACTTC	CASSYPLLAPTYEQYF
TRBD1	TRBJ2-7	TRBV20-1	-	TGCAGTGCTAGAGATCCGGAAAGGACAGGGGTTGAGCAGTACTTC	CSARDPERTGVEQYF
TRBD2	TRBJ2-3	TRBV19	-	TGTGCCAGTAGGGCTAGCGGACCTACAGATACGCAGTATTTT	CASRASGPTDTQYF
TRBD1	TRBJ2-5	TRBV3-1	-	TGTGCCAGCAGCCCTATTTTCCCACGGACAGGGGGCAGGGAGACCCAGTACTTC	CASSPIFPRTGGRETQYF
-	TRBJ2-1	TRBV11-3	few	TGTGCCAGCAGCGCCGGAAGGGACCCTTCCTACAATGAGCAGTTCTTC	CASSAGRDPSYNEQFF
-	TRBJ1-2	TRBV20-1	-	TGCAGTGCTACTACAGGCCTGGGGGGCTACACCTTC	CSATTGLGGYTF
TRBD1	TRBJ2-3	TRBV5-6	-	TGTGCCAGCAGCTTACAGGGGGCGCCTGGAGATACGCAGTATTTT	CASSLQGAPGDTQYF
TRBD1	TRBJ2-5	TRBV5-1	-	TGCGCCAGCAGCTTGGATCGCACGATACAGGGGAACCAAGAGACCCAGTACTTC	CASSLDRTIQGNQETQYF
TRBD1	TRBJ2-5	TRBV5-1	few	TGCGCCAGCAGCTTGGAGCAGGGGGCTTGGGGAGAGACCCAGTACTTC	CASSLEQGAWGETQYF
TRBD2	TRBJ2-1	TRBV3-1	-	TGTGCCAGCAGCCAAGTTCTGGCGGGGGGGCAAGAGCAGTTCTTC	CASSQVLAGGQEQFF
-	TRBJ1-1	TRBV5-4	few	TGTGCCAGCAGCTCTCCCCGCGGGGATGAAGCTTTCTTT	CASSSPRGDEAFF
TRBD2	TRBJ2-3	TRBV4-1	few	TGCGCCAGCAGACGCGTGGGGGGAGGAGCGGGGGACCGCACAGATACGCAGTATTTT	CASRRVGGGAGDRTDTQYF
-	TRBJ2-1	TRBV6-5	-	TGTGCCAGCAGTTCGACTAGATACAATGAGCAGTTCTTC	CASSSTRYNEQFF
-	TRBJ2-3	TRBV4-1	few	TGCGCCAGCAGCCAAGATATCCGGGGGGCCTCAGATACGCAGTATTTT	CASSQDIRGASDTQYF
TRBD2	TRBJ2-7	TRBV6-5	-	TGTGCCAGCAGGCAAACTAGCGGGAGCTCCTACGAGCAGTACTTC	CASRQTSGSSYEQYF
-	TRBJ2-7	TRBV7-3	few	TGTGCCAGCAGCTCAACCCCGTACTACGAGCAGTACTTC	CASSSTPYYEQYF
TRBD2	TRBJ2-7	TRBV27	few	TGTGCCAGCAGTTTGAATTTCCCATTAGAGGGAGGGCCCACCTACGAGCAGTACTTC	CASSLNFPLEGGPTYEQYF
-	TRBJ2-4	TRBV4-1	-	TGCGCCAACAGCCAAGATTCTAGGAGGCTCAGCACCAAAAACATTCAGTACTTC	CANSQDSRRLSTKNIQYF
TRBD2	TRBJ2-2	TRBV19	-	TGTGCCAGTACCCTCAAGGCGCGGGAGACCACCGGGGAGCTGTTTTTT	CASTLKARETTGELFF
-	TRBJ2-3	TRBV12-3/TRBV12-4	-	TGTGCCAGCAGTATTACCGGGAGGAGGGGGACAGATACGCAGTATTTT	CASSITGRRGTDTQYF
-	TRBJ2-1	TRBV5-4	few	TGTGCCAGCAGCTTGTGGTACTCCACTAATGAGCAGTTCTTC	CASSLWYSTNEQFF
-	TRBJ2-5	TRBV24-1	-	TGTGCCACCAGTGACCAAACCCGGGACGGGCAAGAGACCCAGTACTTC	CATSDQTRDGQETQYF
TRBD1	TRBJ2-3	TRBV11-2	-	TGTGCCAGCAGCTTCGGGACAGGGAGCACAGATACGCAGTATTTT	CASSFGTGSTDTQYF
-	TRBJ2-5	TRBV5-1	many	TGCGCCAGCAGCTCCCGGACGGCGGCGGGGACCCAGTACTTC	CASSSRTAAGTQYF
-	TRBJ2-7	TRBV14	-	TGTGCCAGCAGCCAAGGGACGGGCACCGAGCAGTACTTC	CASSQGTGTEQYF
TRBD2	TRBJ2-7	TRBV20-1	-	TGCAGTGCTAGAGATTCCGGTCTAGCGGGGGGTTTCGGGGAGCAGTACTTC	CSARDSGLAGGFGEQYF
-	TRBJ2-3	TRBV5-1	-	TGCGCCAGCAGCATTGTACAGGTTCAGAAGGGAGATACGCAGTATTTT	CASSIVQVQKGDTQYF
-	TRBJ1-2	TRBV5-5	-	TGTGCCAGCAGCTCACCCTTGAGAGCTAACTATGGCTACACCTTC	CASSSPLRANYGYTF